Shown below are 10 T cell receptor beta chains from a single sample sequenced in a study of beta chain features in type 1 diabetes (dated by TCRdb to the late 2010s). Receptor libraries were prepared by the immunoSEQ multiplex PCR assay. All of the isolated RNA was reverse transcribed with the High Capacity cDNA Reverse Transcription Kit, so expressed TCRB transcripts were sequenced. The table comes from immuneACCESS by way of TCRdb, which keeps in-frame sequences with V and J called. Part of the clones is missing from these tables; in studies checked, under half for an unresolved V gene and the rest for unknown reasons. The sample records 200,000 to 250,000 clones, over 8.5% of which are singletons. Together, the top ten hold 0.034% of the sample. What was sequenced was naive CD4+ T cells from blood. The cell subset or site label of this sample denotes: true naive CD4+ T cells. Receptor source: a woman younger than 30 in good health.

This chain uses TRBV10-2 with TRBJ2-5; 9 bases are shared with TRBD2. The CDR3 is 17 amino acids. The V segment lost 6 bases and the J segment 2 bases; nucleotides outside the gene matches: 13. The germline CDR1 and CDR2 sequences are WSHSY and SAAADI. Here the CDR3 DNA reads TGCGCCAGCAGGTCTATAGCGGGAGTTGGGGGGCAAGAGACCCAGTACTTC. As protein: CASRSIAGVGGQETQYF.

In this sample, this clone turned up a few times. The chain uses TRBV4-1 and TRBJ2-1; 7 nucleotides match TRBD2. CDR1 is MGHRA and CDR2 is YSYEKL in the germline V gene. The CDR3 loop spans 16 amino acids. V was clipped by 3 bases and J by 5 bases; unmatched bases: 10. CDR3 DNA sequence: TGCGCCAGCAGCCAGGGCTGGCTAGCGGACAACAATGAGCAGTTCTTC. It is translated as CASSQGWLADNNEQFF.

This clone was seen a few times. The chain has TRBV4-1 and TRBJ2-3; 12 nucleotides align to TRBD2. Germline V gives CDR1 MGHRA, CDR2 YSYEKL. The V gene end was trimmed by 4 bases and the J gene end by 3 bases; junction bases not matched to a gene: 5. The CDR3 sequence is 16 residues long. The CDR3 loop reads CASSRLAGGKTDTQYF. DNA of the CDR3: TGCGCCAGCAGCCGGCTAGCGGGGGGGAAAACAGATACGCAGTATTTT.

This clone was found a few times. This chain uses TRBV5-1 with TRBJ2-5; 10 bases agree with TRBD1. The CDR3 runs to 14 residues. J lost 4 bases, V lost 4 bases, and 4 bases had no gene match. CDR1 is SGHRS and CDR2 is YFSETQ in the germline V gene. The CDR3 sequence: CASSMTGGAETQYF. CDR3 sequence (DNA): TGCGCCAGCAGCATGACAGGGGGCGCAGAGACCCAGTACTTC.

The table lists this clone with a few counts. The rearrangement links TRBV15 to TRBJ1-1; D is unresolved. The germline CDR1 and CDR2 sequences are LNHNV and YYDKDF (reference sequence). The CDR3 sequence is 15 residues long. Trimming pared 0 bases from V and 5 bases from J, leaving 13 bases between. In DNA form, the CDR3 reads TGTGCCACCAGCAGAGATCCAGGACGCGGGACTGAAGCTTTCTTT. The encoded protein is CATSRDPGRGTEAFF.

The chain employs TRBV4-1 and TRBJ1-2; 7 bases fit TRBD1. J was trimmed by 2 bases and V by 4 bases; bases with no gene match: 10. The CDR3 has 16 residues. CDR1 is MGHRA, CDR2 YSYEKL, per germline. The CDR3 loop is CASSPSTGRGNYGYTF. The CDR3 DNA reads TGCGCCAGCAGCCCGTCGACAGGGAGAGGGAACTATGGCTACACCTTC.

This clone was seen only a few times. The rearrangement uses TRBV7-3 and TRBJ2-2; TRBD1 agrees at 8 bases. The CDR3 spans 15 residues. V lost 4 bases, J lost 4 bases, and 5 bases stayed unmatched. Germline V CDR1 and CDR2: SGHTA, FQGTGA. CDR3 sequence (DNA): TGTGCCAGCAGCTCTGGGACAGGCTCCACCGGGGAGCTGTTTTTT. Amino acid sequence: CASSSGTGSTGELFF.

This clone was observed a few times. This chain links TRBV28 with TRBJ2-5; a possible D gene is TRBD1 (6 bases). The V gene lost 6 bases and the J gene lost 4 bases, with 21 bases spanning the gap. This CDR3 is 16 amino acids long. Per the germline V gene, CDR1 is MDHEN and CDR2 is SYDVKM. The CDR3 spells CASSRAGADARETQYF. The CDR3, as DNA: TGTGCCAGCAGCAGGGCAGGGGCCGACGCAAGAGAGACCCAGTACTTC. The whole variable domain, filled in from reference TRBV28 and TRBJ2-5, reads DVKVTQSSRYLVKRTGEKVFLECVQDMDHENMFWYRQDPGLGLRLIYFSYDVKMKEKGDIPEGYSVSREKKERFSLILESASTNQTSMYLCASSRAGADARETQYFGPGTRLLVL.

V is TRBV11-2 and J is TRBJ2-1; TRBD2 matches at 9 bases. V trimming: 6 bases; J trimming: 6 bases; junction bases outside the gene matches: 9. CDR3 length equals 15 residues. Germline V gene lookup returns CDR1 SGHAT and CDR2 FQNNGV. The DNA of the CDR3 is TGTGCCAGCAGATATCGTAGCGGGAGTGGCAATGAGCAGTTCTTC. This codes for CASRYRSGSGNEQFF.

The rearrangement joins TRBV6-1 to TRBJ2-3; 8 bases map to TRBD2. Germline CDR1 reads MNHNS; CDR2 reads SASEGT. The CDR3 is 15 residues long. V lost 3 bases, J lost 4 bases, and 6 bases stayed unmatched. CDR3 coding DNA: TGTGCCAGCAGTGAGCACAGCGGGAGTGCAGATACGCAGTATTTT. It specifies CASSEHSGSADTQYF.